What follows describes a single T cell receptor (beta chain). Its specificity is unknown. V was pared by 8 bases and J by 7 bases, with 13 bases of the junction left unmatched. The length of the CDR3 is 15 residues. Germline lookup yields CDR1 MNHEY and CDR2 SVGAGI. Clones were sequenced by immunoSEQ multiplex PCR, and TCRdb holds only the in-frame ones, with some missing. The sample contains more than 140,000 clones, under 95% of which appear only once. The entry originates in a study of T cell responses to AZD1222 COVID-19 vaccine. Study overall: Recipients boosted at about 4 weeks or about 12 weeks are pooled. Overall study results and limits: After the peak T cell response, and only then, were repertoires sampled. Spike-specific TCR breadth and depth went up after people got two AZD1222 doses. Donors were mostly white British, more females; clonal diversity possibly underestimated.

This specimen consisted of peripheral blood, obtained on day 0 of AZD1222 vaccination. The origin of this receptor is an adult in good health. The chain couples TRBV6-5 to TRBJ2-1; 8 nucleotides line up with TRBD2. Written as DNA, the CDR3 is TGTGCCAGCTCTCGGCGGGGGGCTCCGGGGAATGAGCAGTTCTTC. Encoded protein: CASSRRGAPGNEQFF.